Presented here are 26 T cell receptor beta chains from one specimen sequenced in a study of cytomegalovirus exposure and HLA in healthy donors. The PCR had 60 Vbeta and 13 Jbeta primers. Sequenced by immunoSEQ multiplex PCR; TCRdb stores in-frame clones only, minus some. The sample holds 100,000 to 150,000 clones, about 80% seen once. The sequencing input was PBMCs. These receptor sequences come from a man aged 18 to 29 in good health and CMV-seronegative.

Written as DNA, the CDR3 is TGTGCTAGTGGTTTGTCGATCGGGACAGGGACCGGTGAATTGGGCAATCAGCCCCAGCATTTT. Translating it yields CASGLSIGTGTGELGNQPQHF. The chain joins TRBV12-5 to TRBJ1-5; TRBD1 matches 9 bases. Germline V lookup: CDR1 LGHNT, CDR2 FRNRAP. CDR3 size: 21 residues. The V gene end was trimmed by 2 bases and the J gene end by 2 bases; junction bases not matched to a gene: 19.

The genes are TRBV2 and TRBJ1-1; D unclear. CDR1 is SNHLY and CDR2 is FYNNEI in the germline V gene. Trimming removed 4 bases at V and 0 bases at J, with 6 bases between. The CDR3 spans 13 residues. This CDR3 reads CASSVGVNTEAFF. CDR3 DNA: TGTGCCAGCAGTGTAGGAGTGAACACTGAAGCTTTCTTT.

The gene calls are TRBV6-6 and TRBJ1-1; D unresolved. Germline V CDR1 and CDR2: MNHNY, SVGAGI (reference sequence). V dropped 8 bases and J dropped 6 bases, with 16 bases sitting between them. This CDR3 region has 13 residues. The CDR3 region has the DNA TGTGCCAGCGTAAAAGCGGGGTCCTCTGAAGCTTTCTTT. Encoded protein: CASVKAGSSEAFF.

The J gene is TRBJ2-7, the V gene TRBV19, with TRBD2 identical over 13 bases. Per the germline V gene, CDR1 is LNHDA and CDR2 is SQIVND (reference sequence). Trimming took 7 bases from V and 4 from J; bases not matched to a gene: 4. CDR3 length: 14 amino acids. In DNA, the CDR3 is TGTGCCAGTAAGAGACTAGCGGGAGGATACGAGCAGTACTTC. Its translation is CASKRLAGGYEQYF.

The rearrangement uses TRBV5-4 and TRBJ1-2, with 7 nucleotides matching TRBD1. This CDR3 has 15 amino acids. Germline V gene sequence: CDR1 SGHNT, CDR2 YYREEE (reference sequence). The V and J ends lost 3 bases and 0 bases, in that order; junction bases with no gene match: 5. The CDR3 DNA reads TGTGCCAGCAGCTCGGACAGGCCTACTAACTATGGCTACACCTTC. Translating gives CASSSDRPTNYGYTF.

J is TRBJ2-7 and V is TRBV11-1; 9 nucleotides align to TRBD1. Germline CDR1 is SGHAT and CDR2 is FQDESV (reference sequence). This CDR3 has 14 amino acids. The V and J ends lost 3 bases and 2 bases, in that order; junction bases with no gene match: 2. Here the CDR3 DNA reads TGTGCCAGCAGCTTTGGGACAGGGACCTACGAGCAGTACTTC. Protein sequence: CASSFGTGTYEQYF. Variable domain in full (rest from reference TRBV11-1 and TRBJ2-7): EAEVAQSPRYKITEKSQAVAFWCDPISGHATLYWYRQILGQGPELLVQFQDESVVDDSQLPKDRFSAERLKGVDSTLKIQPAELGDSAMYLCASSFGTGTYEQYFGPGTRLTVT.

CDR3 amino acids: CASSTQTGDSYNEQFF. CDR3 in DNA: TGTGCCAGCAGCACCCAAACAGGGGATTCCTACAATGAGCAGTTCTTC. The rearrangement joins TRBV5-6 to TRBJ2-1; TRBD1 matches at 7 bases. CDR1 is SGHDT and CDR2 is YYEEEE in the germline V gene. This CDR3 is built from 16 residues. The ends lost 4 bases at V and 1 base at J; junction bases unmatched: 8.

The chain links TRBV29-1 to TRBJ2-3, with TRBD2 identical over 11 bases. The CDR3 is made up of 14 amino acids. Trimming removed 6 bases from V and 5 bases from J; junction bases left unmatched: 7. Germline loops: CDR1 SQVTM, CDR2 ANQGSEA. CDR3 sequence (DNA): TGCAGCGTCATAGCGGGAGGGCCGGGAGATACGCAGTATTTT. This translates into CSVIAGGPGDTQYF.

The V gene is TRBV5-4, the J gene TRBJ2-5, with TRBD2 matching over 7 bases. Germline V gene data show CDR1 as SGHNT and CDR2 as YYREEE (reference sequence). This CDR3 region has 14 residues. The trim removed 0 bases at V and 4 bases at J, leaving 3 bases unmatched. DNA for the CDR3: TGTGCCAGCAGCTTGGAGGGCGGGAGAGAGACCCAGTACTTC. Translating gives CASSLEGGRETQYF. The full variable domain, its missing parts supplied by reference TRBV5-4 and TRBJ2-5, is ETGVTQSPTHLIKTRGQQVTLRCSSQSGHNTVSWYQQALGQGPQFIFQYYREEENGRGNFPPRFSGLQFPNYSSELNVNALELDDSALYLCASSLEGGRETQYFGPGTRLLVL.

In its sample, this clone was seen once. The rearrangement joins TRBV27 to TRBJ2-5; 13 bases line up with TRBD2. CDR1 and CDR2 from the germline V gene are MNHEY and SMNVEV (reference sequence). V dropped 2 bases and J dropped 2; count of bases not matched to a gene: 8. The CDR3 has 18 amino acids. The CDR3 here is CASSLGLAGVRNQETQYF. CDR3 nucleotides: TGTGCCAGCAGTTTAGGACTAGCGGGAGTTAGGAATCAAGAGACCCAGTACTTC.

This chain links TRBV7-2 with TRBJ2-5; 7 nucleotides match TRBD1. This CDR3 has 17 residues. Germline assignment: CDR1 SGHTA and CDR2 FQGNSA. V lost 4 bases to trimming and J lost 4 bases; unmatched junction nucleotides: 15. The CDR3 nucleotides read TGTGCCAGCAGCTCCGACAGGGCCTTAGTTGGAATAGAGACCCAGTACTTC. Its translation is CASSSDRALVGIETQYF.

The V call is TRBV4-2, the J call TRBJ2-1; TRBD2 matches at 7 bases. In germline, CDR1 is LGHNA, CDR2 YNFKEQ. V dropped 1 base and J dropped 4; count of bases not matched to a gene: 7. The CDR3 loop spans 16 amino acids. The CDR3 loop reads CASSQGLAETYNEQFF. The CDR3 nucleotides read TGTGCCAGCAGCCAAGGGCTAGCGGAGACTTACAATGAGCAGTTCTTC.

This chain uses TRBV19 with TRBJ1-5, with D hard to call. This CDR3 is built from 15 residues. V dropped 0 bases and J dropped 8 bases, with 14 bases sitting between them. From germline, CDR1 is LNHDA and CDR2 SQIVND (reference sequence). CDR3 nucleotides: TGTGCCAGTAGTATAGATTGGGCGCCCGAAAAGCCCCAGCATTTT. It encodes CASSIDWAPEKPQHF.

The chain links TRBV7-2 to TRBJ2-3; TRBD2 aligns across 10 bases. The V segment lost 8 bases and the J segment 3 bases; nucleotides outside the gene matches: 5. The germline CDR1 and CDR2 sequences are SGHTA and FQGNSA. The CDR3 totals 14 residues. The CDR3 here is CASPSGLATDTQYF. The CDR3 coding sequence is TGTGCCAGCCCTTCGGGACTAGCGACAGATACGCAGTATTTT.

In DNA form, the CDR3 reads TGTGCCAGCAGGGAAGGGGGCCCATACAATGAGCAGTTCTTC. Translation: CASREGGPYNEQFF. The V and J genes are TRBV25-1 and TRBJ2-1; 7 nucleotides match TRBD1. The trim removed 6 bases at V and 4 bases at J, leaving 6 bases unmatched. Germline CDR1 is MGHDK and CDR2 is SYGVNS. The CDR3 is made up of 14 amino acids.

The chain recombines TRBV4-1 with TRBJ2-7, with TRBD2 as a possible D gene (6 bases). This CDR3 region has 15 residues. Germline V gene sequence: CDR1 MGHRA, CDR2 YSYEKL. V was pared by 4 bases and J by 2 bases, with 15 bases between. The CDR3 nucleotides are TGCGCCAGCAGCCCCACTGCGGGCGGGACCTACGAGCAGTACGTC. Its translation: CASSPTAGGTYEQYV.

The chain has TRBV10-3 and TRBJ2-5; the D gene is possibly TRBD2 (6 bases). CDR3 length equals 15 residues. V dropped 4 bases and J dropped 1 base, with 13 bases sitting between them. CDR1 is ENHRY and CDR2 is SYGVKD in the germline V gene. This CDR3 is CAISALASVQETQYF. Written as DNA, the CDR3 is TGTGCCATCAGTGCCCTCGCTAGCGTCCAAGAGACCCAGTACTTC.

J is TRBJ2-1 and V is TRBV28; perhaps TRBD1 as D (5 bases). V dropped 4 bases and J dropped 2 bases, with 24 bases sitting between them. Germline V gene data show CDR1 as MDHEN and CDR2 as SYDVKM. This CDR3 spans 19 amino acids. CDR3 sequence: CASSSTANWGRKTYNEQFF. The DNA for the CDR3 is TGTGCCAGCAGTTCTACAGCCAACTGGGGCAGGAAGACCTACAATGAGCAGTTCTTC.

This clone was detected once. The chain uses TRBV5-5 and TRBJ2-3; D gene uncertain. The CDR3 sequence is 16 residues long. V shed 0 bases and J shed 4 bases, with 15 bases lying between them. CDR1 and CDR2 (germline): SGHKS, YYEKEE (reference sequence). In DNA form, the CDR3 reads TGTGCCAGCAGCTTGGCCCCTGAGGCTTTCGCAGATACGCAGTATTTT. Encoded protein: CASSLAPEAFADTQYF.

The gene calls are TRBV6-5 and TRBJ1-2; the D is unclear. The V gene lost 6 bases and the J gene lost 8 bases, with 16 bases spanning the gap. Looked up from germline, CDR1 is MNHEY and CDR2 is SVGAGI. The CDR3 contains 13 residues. The CDR3 sequence is CASRKIREEGYTF. CDR3 sequence (DNA): TGTGCCAGCAGGAAAATTCGGGAGGAGGGCTACACCTTC.

The chain recombines TRBV7-2 with TRBJ2-3, with 9 bases aligning to TRBD2. This CDR3 contains 19 residues. V lost 0 bases to trimming and J lost 0 bases; unmatched junction nucleotides: 10. Per germline, CDR1 SGHTA and CDR2 FQGNSA. CDR3 bases: TGTGCCAGCAGCTTAGCCTCCCGGCTAGCGGGGCCTAGCACAGATACGCAGTATTTT. Amino acid sequence: CASSLASRLAGPSTDTQYF.

Concerning this clone: Mismatch with germline at one junction end may stem from a read error. In DNA, the CDR3 is TGTGCCAGCAGTCAAGCAGGGACTATGAACACTGAAGCTTTCTTT. Residues: CASSQAGTMNTEAFF. This chain uses TRBV6-1 with TRBJ1-1, with D possibly matching TRBD1 (5 bases). The CDR3 runs to 15 residues. CDR1 is MNHNS, CDR2 SASEGT, per germline.

This clone has more than one count but fewer than ten. The chain is built from TRBV27 and TRBJ1-2; tentative D call: TRBD1 (6 bases). V dropped 3 bases and J dropped 4 bases, with 12 bases sitting between them. Germline V gene lookup returns CDR1 MNHEY and CDR2 SMNVEV (reference sequence). The CDR3 spans 14 residues. The CDR3 region has the DNA TGTGCCAGCAGTTTCACAGGGTTGGGCTATGGCTACACCTTC. It is translated as CASSFTGLGYGYTF.

CDR3 DNA sequence: TGTGCCAGCAGTTACTTCGGGTCCAATGAGCAGTTCTTC. Its protein product is CASSYFGSNEQFF. The genes are TRBV6-5 and TRBJ2-1; no clear D gene. Trimming removed 1 base at V and 6 bases at J, with 7 bases between. The CDR3 consists of 13 residues. Germline V CDR1 and CDR2: MNHEY, SVGAGI.

This clone was recorded once. This rearrangement joins TRBV2 to TRBJ1-6; D might be TRBD1 (5 bases). Trimming stripped 6 bases from V and 0 bases from J, with 15 bases between. Germline V CDR1 and CDR2: SNHLY, FYNNEI. The CDR3 sequence is 17 residues long. The CDR3 loop is CASRPQGPSSYNSPLHF. In DNA form, the CDR3 reads TGTGCCAGCAGGCCCCAGGGTCCGAGCTCCTATAATTCACCCCTCCACTTT.

There are a few counts of this clone. The chain has TRBV18 and TRBJ1-4, with 7 bases identical to TRBD1. V lost 6 bases to trimming and J lost 4 bases; unmatched junction nucleotides: 5. CDR3 size: 14 residues. From germline, CDR1 is KGHSH and CDR2 LQKENI. The CDR3 reads CASSHGTDNEKLFF. The CDR3 nucleotides are TGTGCCAGCTCCCACGGGACAGATAATGAAAAACTGTTTTTT.